The clone carrying this T cell receptor beta chain was detected a few times. These data belong to a study of blood T cell repertoires in COVID-19. At the level of the study: The origin of the acute and convalescent COVID-19 samples was the United States, Italy and Spain.

In the original workflow: Estimation of nucleated cell counts was performed using reference gene primer amplification. Profiled with immunoSEQ multiplex PCR; TCRdb holds only in-frame clones, not every one. V and J calls and clone size are copied from that table; D and trimming were computed from the DNA. The sample includes 150,000 to 200,000 clones, about 88% of them seen just once. This CDR3 spans 16 amino acids. Per the germline V gene, CDR1 is SGHTA and CDR2 is FQGTGA. J was trimmed by 5 bases and V by 5 bases; bases with no gene match: 7. This sequence joins TRBV7-3 and TRBJ2-2; 11 bases are shared with TRBD2. The TCR originated in a man between 18 and 29 years old with acute or convalescent COVID-19. The sequencing input was peripheral blood. The CDR3 region has the DNA TGTGCCAGCAGCGGAGGGACTAGCGGTTATACCGGGGAGCTGTTTTTT. This codes for CASSGGTSGYTGELFF.